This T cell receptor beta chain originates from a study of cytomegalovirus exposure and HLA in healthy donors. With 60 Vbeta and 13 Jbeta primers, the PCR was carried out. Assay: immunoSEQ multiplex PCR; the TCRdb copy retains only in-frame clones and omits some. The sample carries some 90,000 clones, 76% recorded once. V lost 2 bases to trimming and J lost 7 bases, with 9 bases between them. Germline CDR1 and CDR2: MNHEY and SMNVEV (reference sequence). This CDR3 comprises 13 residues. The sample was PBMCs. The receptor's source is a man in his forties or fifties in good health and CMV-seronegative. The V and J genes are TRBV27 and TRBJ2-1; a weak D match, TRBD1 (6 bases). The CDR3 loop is CASSLNRANEQFF. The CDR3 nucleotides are TGTGCCAGCAGTTTAAACAGGGCTAATGAGCAGTTCTTC.